One TCR beta chain is described in this entry. Its target antigen remains unknown. No clone much larger than this one lies a single base away; base qualities are absent. Receptor amplification or capture employed the immunoSEQ multiplex PCR assay. Drawn from immuneACCESS, this table holds only the in-frame rearrangements with V and J called that TCRdb kept. Clones are partly lost; checked studies trace under half to an unresolved V gene and leave the rest unexplained. The table for this sample lists about 84,000 clones; approximately 93% of them were counted only once. The ten largest clones capture roughly 0.25% of the sample. Including the terminal cysteine and phenylalanine, the CDR3 comprises 15 residues. The retained sequence is limited to the CDR3, 45 bases, with the frame set at the first base. V drops 7 bases and J drops 4 bases, leaving 21 bases in between. CDR1 is given as SQVTM and CDR2 as ANQGSEA, both from the germline V gene.

This specimen comes from a study of technical replicates of blood from several donors (TCRdb year 2017). Here the chain combines TRBV29-1 and TRBJ2-3; TRBD1 is possibly the D segment (6 matching bases). This TCR was sampled from a human donor in good health. Material for sequencing was T cells isolated from PBMCs. The DNA reads TGCAGCGATGGGGGCAAAGGAGCAGGGGCAGATACGCAGTATTTT. Its product reads: CSDGGKGAGADTQYF.